The rows below give T cell receptor beta chains drawn from one sample of a study of blood T cell repertoires in COVID-19. Profiling relied on immunoSEQ multiplex PCR, and the TCRdb table lists in-frame clones only, not all of them. The sample lists roughly 190,000 clones; 65% to 85% were seen once. Sequences were obtained from PBMCs or T cells enriched from blood (not recorded which). The receptor source for this set is a woman aged 25 to 39 who had recovered from COVID-19. Each CDR3 is given with its conserved first and last residue. D genes are given only for firm matches.

>TRBJ1-2|TRBV5-4|TRBD1
CASSLAGTVYGYTF
>TRBJ1-1|TRBV11-2|TRBD1
CASSAYRGRGTEAFF
>TRBJ1-5|TRBV18|TRBD1
CASSSTGANQPQHF
>TRBJ1-5|TRBV7-2|NA
CASSLKGLGNQPQHF
>TRBJ2-3|TRBV27|TRBD1
CASSFPGGDTQYF
>TRBJ2-1|TRBV3-1/TRBV3-2|TRBD2
CASSRRGSGSHEQFF
>TRBJ1-3|TRBV3-1/TRBV3-2|NA
CASSPRDRGSLSGNTIYF
>TRBJ1-3|TRBV30|NA
CAWKGGPGNTIYF
>TRBJ1-5|TRBV19|NA
CATSGRGFDAWGNQPQHF
>TRBJ2-7|TRBV19|TRBD2
CASSTGGGRYYEQYF
>TRBJ1-2|TRBV15|NA
CATGVKGNYGYTF
>TRBJ2-7|TRBV7-2|NA
CASRRQSSYEQYF
>TRBJ1-2|TRBV20-1|NA
CSASVNWGDGGYTF
>TRBJ2-1|TRBV11-2|TRBD2
CASSKGLAGGNEQFF
>TRBJ2-7|TRBV9|TRBD2
CASSVDPGLQIYEQYF
>TRBJ1-3|TRBV5-4|NA
CASSLPTGNTIYF
>TRBJ1-2|TRBV5-8|TRBD1
CASSLRDRANYGYTF
>TRBJ1-5|TRBV5-8|TRBD1
CASSRWDRVTSNQPQHF
>TRBJ1-3|TRBV7-3|NA
CASSYQGGDGNTIYF
>TRBJ1-5|TRBV4-2|NA
CASSLDPNQPQHF
>TRBJ2-7|TRBV4-1|TRBD2
CASSQDWGGYEQYF
>TRBJ2-3|TRBV6-4|TRBD2
CASRMTSGGPDTQYF
>TRBJ1-1|TRBV28|NA
CASKSNTEAFF
>TRBJ1-1|TRBV6-1|TRBD1
CASSWTGRTEAFF
>TRBJ2-2|TRBV5-1|NA
CASRRDTNTGELFF
>TRBJ1-2|TRBV25-1|NA
CASSEGLGYTF
>TRBJ1-5|TRBV5-6|TRBD1
CASSRQGASKPQHF
>TRBJ1-6|TRBV5-8|NA
CASSARSRSPLHF
>TRBJ1-2|TRBV18|TRBD1
CASSPGDRPIYGYTF
>TRBJ2-4|TRBV3-1/TRBV3-2|NA
CASSQAGGVGKNIQYF
>TRBJ2-2|TRBV6-5|TRBD1
CASSYPPGGLTGELFF
>TRBJ2-5|TRBV4-1|NA
CASSQVGLPPETQYF
>TRBJ2-7|TRBV19|NA
CASSIRGLGGHEQYF
>TRBJ1-2|TRBV19|NA
CASTPRPTYGYTF
>TRBJ2-1|TRBV2|NA
CASSVGRFGVNEQFF
>TRBJ2-7|TRBV29-1|TRBD1
CSVRTPGQGDDEQYF
>TRBJ2-7|TRBV6-2/TRBV6-3|TRBD2
CASSYRLAGELSRYEQYF
>TRBJ2-1|TRBV9|NA
CASSVQASSNEQFF
>TRBJ2-3|TRBV6-5|NA
CASRISGSTDTQYF
>TRBJ2-1|TRBV28|NA
CASSLFSKGHNEQFF
>TRBJ1-4|TRBV7-9|NA
CASSSGQRIPPSSGEKLFF
>TRBJ1-4|TRBV2|NA
CASLKSTNEKLFF
>TRBJ1-3|TRBV2|NA
CASTPTGNTIYF
>TRBJ1-1|TRBV29-1|NA
CSVGVGGPNTEAFF
>TRBJ2-3|TRBV7-2|NA
CASSLWGEGPDTQYF
>TRBJ1-1|TRBV5-1|TRBD1
CASRGDRGRDTEAFF
>TRBJ1-1|TRBV28|NA
CASSLFRLNEAFF
>TRBJ2-1|TRBV15|TRBD1
CATSRDRRTGVSWRDEQFF
>TRBJ2-3|TRBV2|NA
CASSELAASTDTQYF
>TRBJ1-2|TRBV7-8|NA
CASSLAGVYGYTF
>TRBJ1-1|TRBV11-2|NA
CASSLAGQEAFF
>TRBJ1-2|TRBV10-3|NA
CAIPGGASGDYGYTF
>TRBJ1-2|TRBV5-4|NA
CASSDRSVGVEGYTF